This T cell receptor beta chain was documented in a study of shared clonotypes between healthy human individuals (TCRdb year 2020). For the study in its entirety: A couple of women and three men aged 18 to 49 years were included in the cohort. Different laboratories and diverse techniques were used to prepare libraries and sequence TCR repertoires, to increase sequencing depth and limit assay-specific biases. Per donor, leukapheresis produced somewhere between about 0.85 and 9.5 billion PBMCs. Per donor, three plates each were used for CD4 naive and CD4 memory, two for CD8 naive, and one for CD8 memory. To estimate repertoire size and how much clonotype sharing occurs between individuals, the study deeply sequenced the blood TCR repertoires of roughly 5 healthy adults. The study at large found these results: About 5% of naive CD4, roughly 3.6% of naive CD8, 2.3% of memory CD4, and approximately 0.4% of memory CD8 clonotypes were shared across four donors. The genetic and exposure-history diversity represented was limited by the small number of donors. Sampling was restricted to blood, and TCR repertoires in tissue are likely to differ from TCR repertoires in blood. Based on pairwise subsampling, the degree of clonotype sharing among donors was expected to be affected by sequencing depth. Naive subsets generally had larger estimated clonotype richness than memory subsets. Higher generation probabilities were observed for clonotypes shared by all four sorted-subset donors than for non-shared clonotypes. Incomplete sequencing was indicated by rarefaction of sorted-subset datasets, despite the large sequencing depth.

The donors were healthy, HIV-negative adults who had no recently reported acute infections or vaccinations. Only Caucasian adults living in Nashville, Tennessee, USA were represented among the donors. Magnetic negative selection was used to enrich CD4+ T cells, after which naive cells were positively selected on CD45RA and the negative fraction became the memory subset. After blood collection by leukapheresis, PBMCs were isolated using Ficoll-Histopaque density gradient centrifugation and then cryopreserved in the vapor phase of liquid nitrogen. Analytical flow cytometry was used to check the purity and quantity of each magnetically sorted T cell population. Each sorted fraction had its genomic DNA isolated and then quantified by UV absorbance on a Nanodrop 2000c. From the germline V gene, CDR1 is MGHRA and CDR2 is YSYEKL. Clipping removes 4 bases from V and 8 bases from J, with 16 as the unmatched junction base count. From its cysteine to its phenylalanine, the CDR3 spans 17 amino acids. Kept here is only the CDR3 DNA, which spans 51 bases and is read in frame from base 1.

Using the deep immunoSEQ assay, multiplex PCR amplified TCR CDR3 regions from genomic DNA. For each cell subset, the extracted genomic DNA was distributed evenly across all wells of several immunoSEQ 96-well plates, and each plate served as one replicate. For sorted subsets, each replicate PCR was loaded with roughly 190 ng genomic DNA, equivalent to 25,000 to 30,000 T cell genomes. Purified libraries were quantified with a Qubit 3.0 fluorometer, sized on a Bioanalyzer 2100, and re-quantified with the KAPA Library Quantification kit. A separate single-read 150-cycle Illumina NextSeq 550 flow cell was used to sequence each immunoSEQ 96-well plate. The study's own analysis went as follows. Because only junctional sequences without quality scores were contained in the immunoSEQ output, filtering matching that applied to full-length reads could not be performed. Sequences were annotated with PyIR, a Python wrapper for IgBLAST v1.9, and V/J genes and CDR3 were assigned using IMGT germline references. Reads were removed for weak V/J assignments (E-value above 1e-6), missing CDR3, stop codons, out-of-frame junctions, or ambiguous translated residues. V3J clonotypes were defined by identical inferred V gene, J gene, and CDR3 amino acid sequence. To compute the percentage overlap between repertoires, the number of shared unique clonotypes was divided by the size of the smaller repertoire. Repertoire richness was assessed with RTK rarefaction, the Chao1 estimator, and Recon v2.1 estimates of unobserved clonotypes. For all TCRbeta clonotypes obtained by the gDNA method from a handful of donors, generation probabilities were computed with OLGA. In TCRdb, the immuneACCESS table is reduced to in-frame sequences with V and J assigned. These tables do not hold every clone; where another copy was compared, an unresolved V gene accounts for under half, and the others remain unexplained. That table is the source of V, J and clone size, and D and trimming were worked out from the DNA. The sample profile shows more than 2,000,000 clones; over 85% of them were found once. The top ten clones comprise around 0.14% of the sample.

Of note for this clone: Its antigen is currently not known. No base qualities exist here, and no much larger clone lies one base off it.

The V and J genes are TRBV4-1 and TRBJ1-4; TRBD1 agrees with 7 junctional bases. The TCR was taken from a man in his late teens or twenties in good health. Sequencing used naive CD4+ T cells sorted from blood. The cell subset or site label here, explained by the study, means: CD45RA+ positively selected. The CDR3 corresponds to CASSRTGATSLGEKLFF. At the DNA level, the sequence is TGCGCCAGCAGCCGAACAGGGGCTACTTCCTTAGGGGAAAAACTGTTTTTT.